A selection of T cell receptor beta chains follows, all from one sample in a study of tumor-infiltrating lymphocytes in localized non-small cell lung cancer. Assay used: immunoSEQ multiplex PCR; TCRdb lists only in-frame clones, some missing. The table includes about 13,000 clones, roughly 78% detected once. Sequencing input: lung tumor tissue. These receptor sequences come from a human donor with non-small cell lung cancer. CDR3s include the opening cysteine and the closing phenylalanine or tryptophan. Each record gives: J gene, clone size, V gene, D gene, CDR3 protein, CDR3 DNA. A D gene is named only where the DNA matches it firmly. Some rows have no size entry. The others give once, few or many, or a class for an expanded clone.

TRBJ1-1,.,TRBV19,.,CASRGMAGSNTEAFF,TGTGCCAGTAGAGGGATGGCGGGGTCGAACACTGAAGCTTTCTTT
TRBJ2-2,.,TRBV10-3,.,CAISEYGNTGELFF,TGTGCCATCAGTGAGTATGGAAACACCGGGGAGCTGTTTTTT
TRBJ2-7,.,TRBV30,TRBD1,CAWSTGTGAHREQYF,TGTGCCTGGAGTACCGGAACAGGGGCCCATCGGGAGCAGTACTTC
TRBJ2-7,.,TRBV4-2,.,CASSQGAGGIVAYEQYF,TGTGCCAGCAGCCAAGGAGCAGGGGGGATAGTAGCCTACGAGCAGTACTTC
TRBJ1-2,.,TRBV7-8,.,CASSEGTRNYGYTF,TGTGCCAGCAGCGAAGGGACTAGAAACTATGGCTACACCTTC
TRBJ2-7,.,TRBV5-1,.,CASSKDRTYEQYF,TGCGCCAGCAGCAAAGACAGGACCTACGAGCAGTACTTC
TRBJ1-2,.,TRBV2,.,CASSEARGGYGYTF,TGTGCCAGCAGTGAAGCACGGGGCGGATATGGCTACACCTTC
TRBJ2-7,once,TRBV7-9,.,CASSPDFATYEQYF,TGTGCCAGCAGCCCCGATTTTGCGACCTACGAGCAGTACTTC
TRBJ2-7,few,TRBV7-2,.,CASSLERFSYEQYF,TGTGCCAGCAGCTTAGAAAGGTTTTCCTACGAGCAGTACTTC
TRBJ2-7,.,TRBV6-1,.,CASSESRGYEQYF,TGTGCCAGCAGTGAAAGTAGGGGCTACGAGCAGTACTTC
TRBJ2-7,.,TRBV7-7,.,CASSLEDGYEQYF,TGTGCCAGCAGCTTAGAGGACGGCTACGAGCAGTACTTC
TRBJ1-2,.,TRBV5-6,.,CASSLDGAAYGYTF,TGTGCCAGCAGCTTGGACGGGGCCGCTTATGGCTACACCTTC
TRBJ1-2,.,TRBV19,.,CASSMRANYGYTF,TGTGCCAGTAGTATGAGAGCTAACTATGGCTACACCTTC
TRBJ2-1,.,TRBV5-6,.,CASSLTGYEQFF,TGTGCCAGCAGCCTTACAGGGTATGAGCAGTTCTTC
TRBJ1-1,.,TRBV7-2,.,CASSWVIDSEAFF,TGTGCCAGCAGCTGGGTGATAGACTCTGAAGCTTTCTTT
TRBJ2-7,.,TRBV5-6,TRBD2,CASSSNYLAGLTFYEQYF,TGTGCCAGCAGCTCTAACTACTTAGCGGGCCTTACCTTCTACGAGCAGTACTTC
TRBJ2-7,.,TRBV25-1,.,CASSEYRQGTSYEQYF,TGTGCCAGCAGTGAGTATCGTCAGGGCACCTCCTACGAGCAGTACTTC
TRBJ1-4,.,TRBV15,TRBD1,CATSDDRVNEKLFF,TGTGCCACCAGCGACGACAGGGTTAATGAAAAACTGTTTTTT
TRBJ2-1,once,TRBV5-6,TRBD2,CASSLYGSGKTAIGNEQFF,TGTGCCAGCAGCTTATACGGTAGCGGGAAAACGGCCATCGGCAATGAGCAGTTCTTC
TRBJ2-7,.,TRBV7-9,TRBD1,CASSTTGGEDEQYF,TGTGCCAGCAGCACGACAGGGGGCGAGGACGAGCAGTACTTC
TRBJ1-5,.,TRBV9,.,CASSGGYSNQPQHF,TGTGCCAGCAGCGGTGGATATAGCAATCAGCCCCAGCATTTT
TRBJ1-1,.,TRBV5-4,.,CASSVGGRTDTEAFF,TGTGCCAGCAGCGTGGGGGGGCGCACGGACACTGAAGCTTTCTTT
TRBJ1-1,once,TRBV14,.,CASSQDRNTEAFF,TGTGCCAGCAGCCAAGATAGAAACACTGAAGCTTTCTTT
TRBJ1-2,.,TRBV7-9,TRBD1,CASSLAGQGPGYGYTF,TGTGCCAGCAGCTTAGCCGGACAGGGCCCGGGGTATGGCTACACCTTC
TRBJ2-6,.,TRBV6-5,.,CASRGGGGANVLTF,TGTGCCAGCAGGGGGGGAGGTGGGGCCAACGTCCTGACTTTC
TRBJ1-1,.,TRBV5-1,.,CASSLSGLAEAFF,TGCGCCAGCAGCTTGTCAGGGTTGGCTGAAGCTTTCTTT
TRBJ1-3,.,TRBV25-1,.,CASSKKGTLSGNTIYF,TGTGCCAGCAGTAAGAAAGGGACACTATCTGGAAACACCATATATTTT
TRBJ1-4,.,TRBV19,.,CASSMPRVTNEKLFF,TGTGCCAGTAGTATGCCCCGGGTAACTAATGAAAAACTGTTTTTT
TRBJ1-3,medium-sized,TRBV7-2,.,CASSPQGRAGNTIYF,TGTGCCAGCAGCCCTCAAGGCAGGGCTGGAAACACCATATATTTT
TRBJ2-1,.,TRBV4-1,TRBD1,CASSQAYPGQGPLGQFF,TGCGCCAGCAGCCAAGCGTACCCGGGACAGGGACCCCTTGGGCAGTTCTTC
TRBJ2-7,.,TRBV7-9,.,CASSLDQASSYEQYF,TGTGCCAGCAGCTTAGATCAGGCTTCCTCCTACGAGCAGTACTTC
TRBJ2-1,.,TRBV4-3,.,CASSQYRGDEQFF,TGCGCCAGCAGCCAGTATAGGGGAGATGAGCAGTTCTTC
TRBJ1-5,.,TRBV19,.,CASSIMWNQPQHF,TGTGCCAGTAGTATAATGTGGAATCAGCCCCAGCATTTT
TRBJ2-3,once,TRBV6-1,.,CASRNTDTQYF,TGTGCCAGCCGAAACACAGATACGCAGTATTTT
TRBJ2-7,.,TRBV7-8,TRBD2,CASSLASGLAYEQYF,TGTGCCAGCAGCTTAGCGTCAGGACTAGCCTACGAGCAGTACTTC
TRBJ2-7,.,TRBV11-3,.,CASGETGSYEQYF,TGTGCCAGCGGAGAAACAGGGTCCTACGAGCAGTACTTC
TRBJ1-1,.,TRBV5-1,TRBD1,CASSSWDRGSTEAFF,TGCGCCAGCAGCTCTTGGGACAGGGGGAGCACTGAAGCTTTCTTT
TRBJ2-5,.,TRBV6-1,.,CASSEAGGGVGETQYF,TGTGCCAGCAGTGAAGCGGGAGGGGGGGTCGGAGAGACCCAGTACTTC
TRBJ2-1,.,TRBV5-1,.,CASSPGGQNEQFF,TGCGCCAGCAGCCCGGGGGGCCAAAATGAGCAGTTCTTC
TRBJ2-7,.,TRBV5-6,.,CASSFTWGSYEQYF,TGTGCCAGCAGCTTTACATGGGGTTCCTACGAGCAGTACTTC
TRBJ2-2,once,TRBV7-9,.,CASSLVLRPANTGELFF,TGTGCCAGCAGCTTAGTTCTTCGACCTGCGAACACCGGGGAGCTGTTTTTT
TRBJ2-2,once,TRBV29-1,.,CSVVNAWGTGELFF,TGCAGCGTGGTTAACGCCTGGGGCACCGGGGAGCTGTTTTTT
TRBJ2-3,.,TRBV7-2,.,CASSLTHTDTQYF,TGTGCCAGCAGCTTAACTCACACAGATACGCAGTATTTT
TRBJ2-3,.,TRBV5-6,TRBD2,CASSGIPGLAGGKDTQYF,TGTGCCAGCAGCGGAATACCGGGACTAGCGGGGGGTAAAGATACGCAGTATTTT
TRBJ2-7,.,TRBV18,TRBD1,CASSSTGGAESEQYF,TGTGCCAGCTCATCTACAGGGGGCGCAGAAAGCGAGCAGTACTTC
TRBJ1-5,.,TRBV5-6,.,CASSQDLNQPQHF,TGTGCCAGCAGCCAGGACCTAAATCAGCCCCAGCATTTT
TRBJ2-7,.,TRBV25-1,.,CASSDILQQYF,TGTGCCAGCAGTGATATATTACAGCAGTACTTC
TRBJ2-4,.,TRBV4-1,TRBD1,CASSQGAGTGELNIQYF,TGCGCCAGCAGCCAAGGTGCCGGGACAGGGGAGTTAAACATTCAGTACTTC
TRBJ2-1,.,TRBV5-1,TRBD2,CASSSGGLAGVHEQFF,TGCGCCAGCAGCTCTGGGGGACTAGCGGGAGTCCATGAGCAGTTCTTC
TRBJ2-2,.,TRBV9,.,CASRGRGNTGELFF,TGTGCCAGCAGAGGCAGGGGGAACACCGGGGAGCTGTTTTTT
TRBJ2-1,.,TRBV6-1,.,CASSEAWLNSYNEQFF,TGTGCCAGCAGTGAAGCGTGGCTGAACTCCTACAATGAGCAGTTCTTC
TRBJ1-3,.,TRBV5-4,TRBD1,CASSLDRGLSGNTIYF,TGTGCCAGCAGCTTGGACAGGGGATTATCTGGAAACACCATATATTTT